The 13 T cell receptor beta chains reported below all come from one sample, sequenced in a study of glioma-infiltrating T cells after dendritic cell vaccination. Some clones are missing from TCRdb's copy, which holds only in-frame ones; the method was immunoSEQ multiplex PCR. Of some 99,000 clones in the sample, 80% are singletons; the top ten hold 5.4%. Time point noted: after dendritic cell vaccination, including at tumor progression/relapse. The sample in question was blood, obtained after dendritic cell vaccination. The receptors stem from a human donor with glioblastoma.

The table lists this clone with a few counts. The genes are TRBV27 and TRBJ2-6; D is unclear. The V end lost 4 bases, the J end lost 0 bases, and 7 bases lay between the germline ends. CDR3 length: 15 amino acids. The germline V gene encodes CDR1 MNHEY and CDR2 SMNVEV (reference sequence). Written as DNA, the CDR3 is TGTGCCAGCAGTTACAGCAGCTCTGGGGCCAACGTCCTGACTTTC. As protein: CASSYSSSGANVLTF.

This clone was seen only a few times. The chain joins TRBV9 to TRBJ2-1; 11 positions agree with TRBD2. Per the germline V gene, CDR1 is SGDLS and CDR2 is YYNGEE. J gave up 2 bases and V 0 bases, and 7 bases lay outside the gene matches. The CDR3 extends over 18 amino acids. CDR3 bases: TGTGCCAGCAGCGTAGGAGAGGGACTAGCGGATACCTACAATGAGCAGTTCTTC. Translating gives CASSVGEGLADTYNEQFF.

This sequence joins TRBV19 and TRBJ2-5; the match to TRBD2 covers 8 bases. V shed 5 bases and J 3 bases; nucleotides not matched to a gene: 8. The germline CDR1 and CDR2 sequences are LNHDA and SQIVND (reference sequence). This CDR3 is built from 15 residues. The CDR3 DNA reads TGTGCCAGTAGTTTGCCTAGCGGGCGAAAAGAGACCCAGTACTTC. It yields the protein CASSLPSGRKETQYF.

Turning to this clone: Sequence at one end of the junction differs from germline and may be a read error. The V and J genes are TRBV18 and TRBJ1-4; 8 bases agree with TRBD1. Germline values: CDR1 KGHSH, CDR2 LQKENI. The CDR3 extends over 14 amino acids. The CDR3 DNA follows: TGTGCCAGCACACCGGGACAGGTGCCTGAAAAACTGTTTTTT. Its protein product is CASTPGQVPEKLFF.

This chain connects TRBV30 to TRBJ1-1; a possible D gene is TRBD1 (5 bases). CDR1 GTSNPN and CDR2 SVGIG come from the germline V gene (reference sequence). The V end lost 1 base, the J end lost 8 bases, and 8 bases lay between the germline ends. The CDR3 sequence is 11 residues long. The CDR3 loop is CAWSGRGEAFF. CDR3 coding DNA: TGTGCCTGGAGTGGACGGGGGGAAGCTTTCTTT.

V usage is TRBV5-1 and J usage is TRBJ1-4; TRBD1 agrees at 7 bases. The CDR3 covers 17 residues. Germline lookup yields CDR1 SGHRS and CDR2 YFSETQ. The junction had 5 bases not matched to a gene; V was cut back by 0 bases and J by 0 bases. In DNA, the CDR3 is TGCGCCAGCAGCTTGGAGGCAGGGGGAACAACTAATGAAAAACTGTTTTTT. It is translated as CASSLEAGGTTNEKLFF.

The V call is TRBV27, the J call TRBJ1-2; 10 positions agree with TRBD1. J lost 4 bases, V lost 1 base, and 6 bases had no gene match. The CDR3 has 16 residues. Germline values: CDR1 MNHEY, CDR2 SMNVEV (reference sequence). As DNA, the CDR3 is TGTGCCAGCAGTTTATTGGGGGACAGGGGTTCCTATGGCTACACCTTC. Protein sequence: CASSLLGDRGSYGYTF.

This clone was observed a single time. The chain recombines TRBV6-5 with TRBJ2-1; D uncertain. CDR3 size: 15 residues. Trimming left V 2 bases short and J 0 bases short, with 8 bases between. CDR1 is MNHEY, CDR2 SVGAGI, per germline. This CDR3 reads CASSYDWSSYNEQFF. Written as DNA, the CDR3 is TGTGCCAGCAGTTACGACTGGAGCTCCTACAATGAGCAGTTCTTC.

This rearrangement joins TRBV2 to TRBJ2-1, with D perhaps TRBD1 (5 bases). This CDR3 spans 16 amino acids. Deletions cut 3 bases from V and 6 bases from J, with 18 bases between. The germline CDR1 and CDR2 sequences are SNHLY and FYNNEI. CDR3 DNA sequence: TGTGCCAGCAGTGATCTTGGCGGAACAAGGGGCAATGAGCAGTTCTTC. Residues: CASSDLGGTRGNEQFF.

This rearrangement joins TRBV19 to TRBJ1-4; D call uncertain. The V and J ends lost 3 bases and 5 bases respectively, with 10 bases between them. This CDR3 has 14 residues. CDR1 LNHDA and CDR2 SQIVND come from the germline V gene (reference sequence). The CDR3 sequence: CASSMSGANEKLFF. The CDR3 region has the DNA TGTGCCAGTAGTATGAGCGGAGCAAATGAAAAACTGTTTTTT.

A few counts support this clone. The CDR3 DNA follows: TGTGCCAGCAGCCCGGGACTAGCGGGGGCGAACCAAGAGACCCAGTACTTC. Amino acid sequence: CASSPGLAGANQETQYF. V gene TRBV5-4 combines with J gene TRBJ2-5; TRBD2 aligns across 14 bases. The trim removed 4 bases at V and 0 bases at J, leaving 5 bases unmatched. Germline V gene lookup returns CDR1 SGHNT and CDR2 YYREEE (reference sequence). The CDR3 extends over 17 amino acids.

This chain uses TRBV10-3 with TRBJ2-7; 7 bases are shared with TRBD2. V trimming: 4 bases; J trimming: 6 bases; junction bases outside the gene matches: 9. Per the germline V gene, CDR1 is ENHRY and CDR2 is SYGVKD. This CDR3 has 14 residues. The CDR3 sequence: CAISGLASTGEQYF. The CDR3 nucleotides are TGTGCCATCAGTGGACTAGCAAGTACCGGCGAGCAGTACTTC.

The V gene is TRBV5-8, the J gene TRBJ2-7; the match to TRBD2 covers 7 bases. Germline V gene sequence: CDR1 SGHTS, CDR2 YDEGEE. V lost 1 base to trimming and J lost 3 bases; unmatched junction nucleotides: 4. CDR3 length equals 14 residues. This CDR3 reads CASSLSGAVYEQYF. CDR3 nucleotide sequence: TGTGCCAGCAGCTTGAGCGGGGCGGTCTACGAGCAGTACTTC. Variable domain in full (rest from reference TRBV5-8 and TRBJ2-7): EAGVTQSPTHLIKTRGQQATLRCSPISGHTSVYWYQQALGLGLQFLLWYDEGEERNRGNFPPRFSGRQFPNYSSELNVNALELEDSALYLCASSLSGAVYEQYFGPGTRLTVT.